A single sample gave rise to the 32 T cell receptor beta chains below, sequenced in a study of shared clonotypes between healthy human individuals. Assay: immunoSEQ multiplex PCR; the TCRdb copy retains only in-frame clones and omits some. Among roughly 2 million clones listed, about 95% were seen once. The sample comprised naive CD4+ T cells sorted from blood. Subset described: CD45RA+ positively selected. The receptors here all came from a man younger than 35 in good health.

This clone was picked up one time. This chain joins TRBV18 and TRBJ1-1; 7 nucleotides align to TRBD1. From germline, CDR1 is KGHSH and CDR2 LQKENI. V dropped 3 bases and J dropped 4; count of bases not matched to a gene: 5. CDR3 length equals 14 residues. DNA of the CDR3: TGTGCCAGCTCACCGGACAGGTCCAGCACTGAAGCTTTCTTT. It specifies CASSPDRSSTEAFF.

This clone was seen once. The V gene is TRBV6-1, the J gene TRBJ1-5; possibly TRBD1 for D (5 bases). The CDR3 is made up of 12 amino acids. Germline-derived CDR1 and CDR2 are MNHNS and SASEGT. Trimming shortened V by 10 bases and J by 5 bases, and 12 bases separated the two germline ends. CDR3 loop: CATTQGYQPQHF. The CDR3 bases are TGTGCCACGACTCAGGGTTATCAGCCCCAGCATTTT.

The chain has TRBV5-1 and TRBJ2-1; no reliable D call. The length of the CDR3 is 16 residues. The V gene lost 4 bases and the J gene lost 1 base, with 15 bases spanning the gap. Germline V gene data show CDR1 as SGHRS and CDR2 as YFSETQ. The CDR3 region has the DNA TGCGCCAGCAGCCTACGGACCTCCGATTCCTACAATGAGCAGTTCTTC. It yields the protein CASSLRTSDSYNEQFF.

Regarding this clone: This sample includes further DNA sequences coding for the same CDR3. The chain carries TRBV18 and TRBJ2-3, with D tentatively TRBD1 (6 bases). Germline V gene lookup returns CDR1 KGHSH and CDR2 LQKENI. The CDR3 length is 14 residues. Trimming removed 3 bases from V and 3 bases from J, with 10 bases in between. CDR3 region: CASSPDRSTDTQYF. DNA of the CDR3: TGTGCCAGCTCACCTGACAGGAGTACAGATACGCAGTATTTT.

This clone was seen a single time. The chain combines TRBV28 with TRBJ2-7; D unresolved. The CDR3 runs to 15 residues. CDR1 MDHEN and CDR2 SYDVKM come from the germline V gene. V was clipped by 5 bases and J by 0 bases, with 14 bases between them. This CDR3 is CASSRPERSSYEQYF. As DNA, the CDR3 is TGTGCCAGCAGTCGGCCAGAGAGAAGCTCCTACGAGCAGTACTTC.

The chain joins TRBV2 to TRBJ2-2; weak D call: TRBD2 (6 bases). The CDR3 runs to 18 residues. Germline loops: CDR1 SNHLY, CDR2 FYNNEI. Trimming took off 4 bases at V and 4 bases at J, with 22 bases between the two ends. The CDR3: CASSAPPGRQEPTGELFF. The CDR3 coding sequence is TGTGCCAGCAGTGCCCCTCCGGGGAGGCAGGAGCCCACCGGGGAGCTGTTTTTT. Using reference TRBV2 and TRBJ2-2 for the parts outside the CDR3, the full variable domain is EPEVTQTPSHQVTQMGQEVILRCVPISNHLYFYWYRQILGQKVEFLVSFYNNEISEKSEIFDDQFSVERPDGSNFTLKIRSTKLEDSAMYFCASSAPPGRQEPTGELFFGEGSRLTVL.

In DNA form, the CDR3 reads TGTGCCAGCAGCCAAGCCGAGGGCCCGCGCAATCAGCCCCAGCATTTT. This codes for CASSQAEGPRNQPQHF. The V gene is TRBV4-2, the J gene TRBJ1-5; D is undetermined. The CDR3 is made up of 16 amino acids. Trimming left V 1 base short and J 2 bases short, with 12 bases between. Germline V gene data show CDR1 as LGHNA and CDR2 as YNFKEQ.

The chain joins TRBV2 to TRBJ1-2; unclear D gene. Trimming took 6 bases from V and 2 from J, leaving 10 bases between them. The CDR3 spans 13 residues. Germline V gene sequence: CDR1 SNHLY, CDR2 FYNNEI. CDR3 protein: CASSYDINYGYTF. The DNA for the CDR3 is TGTGCCAGCAGCTATGACATCAACTATGGCTACACCTTC.

This clone was observed once. This CDR3 is CASTAGAGEAFF. For the CDR3, the DNA is TGTGCCAGCACCGCAGGGGCAGGTGAAGCTTTCTTT. V gene TRBV7-2 combines with J gene TRBJ1-1, with D perhaps TRBD1 (6 bases). Trimming took off 7 bases at V and 7 bases at J, with 13 bases between the two ends. The CDR3 has 12 residues. Per germline, CDR1 SGHTA and CDR2 FQGNSA.

Notes on this clone: Other nucleotide sequences in the sample specify the same CDR3. The chain has TRBV2 and TRBJ2-1; 12 bases are a match to TRBD2. Germline CDR1 SNHLY, CDR2 FYNNEI. V shed 5 bases, J shed 7 bases, and the junction held 3 bases outside the gene matches. The CDR3 runs to 14 residues. The CDR3 DNA is TGTGCCAGCAGTCGACTAGCGGGGGATAATGAGCAGTTCTTC. Translation gives CASSRLAGDNEQFF.

This chain uses TRBV6-1 with TRBJ2-5, with 8 bases identical to TRBD2. V shed 9 bases, J shed 4 bases, and the junction held 13 bases outside the gene matches. The CDR3 has 15 residues. Germline V gene sequence: CDR1 MNHNS, CDR2 SASEGT. The CDR3, as DNA: TGTGCCAGTAAAATGTACGGGGGGGCCGGAGAGACCCAGTACTTC. Translation gives CASKMYGGAGETQYF.

As for this clone: This same CDR3 is encoded by further DNA sequences in the sample. The rearrangement uses TRBV27 and TRBJ2-3; 7 bases fit TRBD2. V lost 6 bases to trimming and J lost 1 base; unmatched junction nucleotides: 1. The CDR3 has 13 amino acids. CDR1 and CDR2 from the germline V gene are MNHEY and SMNVEV (reference sequence). CDR3 residues: CASRRGGTDTQYF. The DNA for the CDR3 is TGTGCCAGCAGACGGGGGGGCACAGATACGCAGTATTTT.

With respect to this clone: The same CDR3 is also encoded by other DNA sequences in this sample. The rearrangement links TRBV28 to TRBJ2-5; 9 bases are a match to TRBD1. CDR1 is MDHEN and CDR2 is SYDVKM in the germline V gene. This CDR3 spans 14 amino acids. Unmatched junction bases numbered 5, after V lost 5 bases and J lost 4 bases. CDR3 DNA sequence: TGTGCCAGCAGTCCGGGGACAGGGCGAGAGACCCAGTACTTC. Its protein product is CASSPGTGRETQYF.

The rearrangement joins TRBV4-1 to TRBJ2-5; the D is unclear. From germline, CDR1 is MGHRA and CDR2 YSYEKL. The CDR3 length is 14 residues. Deletions cut 3 bases from V and 2 bases from J, with 10 bases between. The CDR3 DNA reads TGCGCCAGCAGCCAGTTTGACACTCAAGAGACCCAGTACTTC. Amino acids: CASSQFDTQETQYF.

V is TRBV18 and J is TRBJ2-1, with 9 bases matching TRBD2. CDR1 is KGHSH, CDR2 LQKENI, per germline. J gave up 7 bases and V 3 bases, and 7 bases lay outside the gene matches. The CDR3 loop spans 15 amino acids. The CDR3 nucleotides read TGTGCCAGCTCACCTAGTGTTCTAGCGGGAAATGAGCAGTTCTTC. This sequence encodes CASSPSVLAGNEQFF.

Concerning this clone itself: Different DNA sequences within this sample yield the same CDR3. The V call is TRBV20-1, the J call TRBJ2-7; D unresolved. The CDR3 sequence is 11 residues long. V was clipped by 1 base and J by 3 bases, with 4 bases between them. The germline V gene encodes CDR1 DFQATT and CDR2 SNEGSKA (reference sequence). The chain's CDR3 is CSARGDYEQYF. The CDR3 DNA sequence: TGCAGTGCTAGAGGGGACTACGAGCAGTACTTC.

Notes on this clone: One end of the junction is discordant with germline, which a read error may explain. This chain connects TRBV7-7 to TRBJ2-1; D unresolved. This CDR3 spans 13 amino acids. Germline assignment: CDR1 SSHAT and CDR2 FNYEAQ (reference sequence). This CDR3 reads CASSLDRHNEQFF. The CDR3, as DNA: TGTGCTAGCAGCCTCGACCGTCACAATGAGCAGTTCTTC.

The chain links TRBV5-5 to TRBJ2-7; 7 bases agree with TRBD1. Germline V gene data show CDR1 as SGHKS and CDR2 as YYEKEE (reference sequence). Trimming removed 6 bases from V and 3 bases from J; junction bases left unmatched: 12. This CDR3 is 15 amino acids long. The CDR3 sequence: CASTLRWGQSYEQYF. The CDR3 DNA follows: TGTGCCAGCACCCTGCGGTGGGGACAGAGCTACGAGCAGTACTTC.

This clone was observed a single time. The V and J genes are TRBV5-1 and TRBJ1-4; D may be TRBD1 (5 bases). Germline V gives CDR1 SGHRS, CDR2 YFSETQ. V was clipped by 2 bases and J by 7 bases, with 12 bases between them. The CDR3 consists of 14 residues. The CDR3 protein is CASSFRGTGEKLFF. CDR3 bases: TGCGCCAGCAGCTTCCGGGGCACTGGTGAAAAACTGTTTTTT.

The chain employs TRBV7-8 and TRBJ1-1; D is unclear. The germline V gene encodes CDR1 SGHVS and CDR2 FQNEAQ. This CDR3 is 18 amino acids long. V dropped 1 base and J dropped 0 bases, with 18 bases sitting between them. CDR3 nucleotides: TGTGCCAGCAGCTTAGTCAGGAGTACCTCTATCATGAACACTGAAGCTTTCTTT. It encodes CASSLVRSTSIMNTEAFF.

This chain joins TRBV5-1 and TRBJ2-7, with 8 positions matching TRBD1. The germline CDR1 and CDR2 sequences are SGHRS and YFSETQ. V lost 0 bases, J lost 1 base, and 6 bases stayed unmatched. This CDR3 is built from 16 residues. CDR3 bases: TGCGCCAGCAGCTTGGTCGGCAGGACAGGGTCCTACGAGCAGTACTTC. Protein sequence: CASSLVGRTGSYEQYF. The full variable domain, in which reference TRBV5-1 and TRBJ2-7 provide the parts outside the CDR3, is KAGVTQTPRYLIKTRGQQVTLSCSPISGHRSVSWYQQTPGQGLQFLFEYFSETQRNKGNFPGRFSGRQFSNSRSEMNVSTLELGDSALYLCASSLVGRTGSYEQYFGPGTRLTVT.

CDR3 sequence (DNA): TGTGCCAGCAGCTTAGAAAAAGGATACGAGCAGTTCTTC. Translation gives CASSLEKGYEQFF. This sequence joins TRBV7-2 and TRBJ2-1; unclear D gene. Trimming pared 1 base from V and 10 bases from J, leaving 11 bases between. The length of the CDR3 is 13 residues. CDR1 SGHTA and CDR2 FQGNSA come from the germline V gene.

The chain couples TRBV29-1 to TRBJ1-1; 8 bases align to TRBD1. Germline lookup yields CDR1 SQVTM and CDR2 ANQGSEA. The CDR3 contains 14 residues. Trimming at V came to 3 bases and at J to 5 bases, leaving 8 bases not matched to a gene. The CDR3 is CSVDTAGGGTEAFF. The CDR3, as DNA: TGCAGCGTTGATACGGCAGGGGGCGGAACTGAAGCTTTCTTT. Together with reference TRBV29-1 and TRBJ1-1, the CDR3 gives the full variable domain: SAVISQKPSRDICQRGTSLTIQCQVDSQVTMMFWYRQQPGQSLTLIATANQGSEATYESGFVIDKFPISRPNLTFSTLTVSNMSPEDSSIYLCSVDTAGGGTEAFFGQGTRLTVV.

The rearrangement joins TRBV10-1 to TRBJ2-3; no definite D call. The CDR3 runs to 14 residues. In germline, CDR1 is WNHNN, CDR2 SYGVQD (reference sequence). V lost 0 bases and J lost 2, with 6 bases in between. CDR3 protein: CASSESGTTDTQYF. CDR3 nucleotides: TGCGCCAGCAGTGAGTCGGGCACCACAGATACGCAGTATTTT.

The chain combines TRBV10-3 with TRBJ2-3; D possibly corresponds to TRBD2 (6 bases). This CDR3 is 13 amino acids long. V lost 5 bases, J lost 6 bases, and 12 bases lay in between. CDR1 ENHRY and CDR2 SYGVKD come from the germline V gene. CDR3 nucleotides: TGTGCCATCAGTTCGGGACTTCCTGATACGCAGTATTTT. Amino acids: CAISSGLPDTQYF.

The V gene is TRBV7-2, the J gene TRBJ2-7; D unresolved. V shed 5 bases and J shed 0 bases, with 14 bases lying between them. CDR3 length: 15 amino acids. The germline V gene has CDR1 SGHTA and CDR2 FQGNSA. The CDR3 protein is CASSRLTKSSYEQYF. CDR3 nucleotides: TGTGCCAGCAGCCGCCTAACTAAAAGCTCCTACGAGCAGTACTTC.

The rearrangement joins TRBV11-2 to TRBJ2-5; possibly TRBD1 for D (5 bases). CDR1 is SGHAT and CDR2 is FQNNGV in the germline V gene. The V end lost 0 bases, the J end lost 2 bases, and 13 bases lay between the germline ends. The CDR3 contains 16 residues. This CDR3 is CASSLDQGTWQETQYF. The CDR3 coding sequence is TGTGCCAGCAGCTTAGATCAGGGTACGTGGCAAGAGACCCAGTACTTC.

The V call is TRBV18, the J call TRBJ1-1; possible D gene TRBD1, 5 bases. Germline V gene sequence: CDR1 KGHSH, CDR2 LQKENI. The CDR3 extends over 15 amino acids. Deletions cut 3 bases from V and 5 bases from J, with 16 bases between. CDR3 DNA sequence: TGTGCCAGCTCACCCCGGGACGGACAAGGGACTGAAGCTTTCTTT. This encodes CASSPRDGQGTEAFF.

This clone was observed once. This CDR3 is also generated by other DNA sequences in the sample. This chain connects TRBV7-9 to TRBJ2-1; 9 nucleotides agree with TRBD2. V trimming: 6 bases; J trimming: 1 base; junction bases outside the gene matches: 4. The CDR3 is 15 residues long. Germline V gene lookup returns CDR1 SEHNR and CDR2 FQNEAQ (reference sequence). CDR3 bases: TGTGCCAGCAGTTTAAGCGGGGGGTCCTACAATGAGCAGTTCTTC. This translates into CASSLSGGSYNEQFF.

Regarding this clone: With a much larger clone just one base away, this may be a read error. This chain connects TRBV6-5 to TRBJ1-4; unclear D gene. The CDR3 extends over 13 amino acids. The V and J ends lost 6 bases and 0 bases respectively, with 5 bases between them. Germline V CDR1 and CDR2: MNHEY, SVGAGI. CDR3 region: CASRVSTNEKLFF. As DNA, the CDR3 is TGTGCCAGCAGGGTATCAACTAATGAAAAACTGTTTTTT.

This rearrangement joins TRBV30 to TRBJ2-7; 10 bases are a match to TRBD2. V was clipped by 7 bases and J by 5 bases; unmatched bases: 11. This CDR3 contains 14 residues. In germline, CDR1 is GTSNPN, CDR2 SVGIG (reference sequence). CDR3 sequence (DNA): TGTGCCTTGTCTGAGAGCGGGAGGGCGCACGAGCAGTACTTC. Its translation: CALSESGRAHEQYF.

V gene TRBV6-1 combines with J gene TRBJ1-2, with 11 bases identical to TRBD1. V trimming: 4 bases; J trimming: 3 bases; junction bases outside the gene matches: 10. Germline CDR1 and CDR2: MNHNS and SASEGT. The CDR3 spans 17 residues. DNA for the CDR3: TGTGCCAGCAGTGGGAGGACAGGGGGCAAGTGGTACTATGGCTACACCTTC. Amino acid sequence: CASSGRTGGKWYYGYTF.